The T cell receptor beta chain described here comes from a study of blood T cell repertoires in COVID-19. Seattle cases were enrolled at active infection and followed longitudinally. As originally analysed: Cell counts per sample came from amplifying reference gene primers. Some clones are missing from TCRdb's copy, which holds only in-frame ones; the method was immunoSEQ multiplex PCR. From that table come the V and J calls and clone size; the DNA was used to work out D and trimming. The data hold roughly 230,000 clones, with roughly 85% observed a single time. The origin of this receptor is a man between 50 and 59 years old with COVID-19, enrolled during active disease. The specimen sequenced was peripheral blood.

The CDR3 region has the DNA TGTGCCAGCAGTTACGGATACGAGGAGCAAGAGACCCAGTACTTC. This translates into CASSYGYEEQETQYF. This chain connects TRBV6-5 to TRBJ2-5, with D uncertain. CDR1 and CDR2 from the germline V gene are MNHEY and SVGAGI. This CDR3 comprises 15 residues. The ends were cut back, 2 bases at V and 2 bases at J, with 12 bases in the middle.